The sequence of this TCR beta chain was determined in a study of cytomegalovirus exposure and HLA in healthy donors. Study-wide background: HLA-typed donors were the source of roughly 80 million unique TCRs held in an early data release.

The CDR3 consists of 15 residues. V trimming: 4 bases; J trimming: 4 bases; junction bases outside the gene matches: 5. CDR1 and CDR2 (germline): MNHNS, SASEGT. The PCR contained 60 Vbeta and 13 Jbeta primers. Using immunoSEQ multiplex PCR, the repertoire was profiled, and TCRdb retains in-frame clones only, with some absent. The sample has around 150,000 clones, about 80% seen once. The V and J genes are TRBV6-1 and TRBJ1-1; 11 bases line up with TRBD1. Input material: PBMCs. The receptor's source is a man aged 30 to 45 in good health and CMV-seropositive. CDR3 sequence reads: CASSADRGLVTEAFF. In DNA form, the CDR3 reads TGTGCCAGCAGTGCGGACAGGGGGCTTGTCACTGAAGCTTTCTTT.